These 13 T cell receptor beta chains share one sample of origin, sequenced in a study of blood T cells in healthy people across ages. Next came a second PCR, run for about 6 to 11 cycles, which used a sample-barcoded 5' primer along with a J-beta primer mix. One entry per CDR3 protein, called by TCRdb with MiXCR from the 5' RACE reads. The profile shows hundreds of thousands of distinct CDR3 sequences, 25% to 30% of them singletons. The sample was blood. These receptors were obtained from a woman of 80 years or more in good health.

In this sample, this clonotype turned up many times. The V and J genes are TRBV28 and TRBJ1-6, with D hard to call. The germline gives CDR1 MDHEN, CDR2 SYDVKM. The CDR3 contains 11 residues. V was trimmed by 6 bases and J by 10 bases, leaving 7 bases between them. Here the CDR3 reads CASSSRSPLHF. The CDR3 region has the DNA TGTGCCAGCAGCTCGCGCTCACCCCTCCACTTT.

This clonotype was detected a few times. The chain combines TRBV30 with TRBJ2-5; 11 positions match TRBD2. Germline values: CDR1 GTSNPN, CDR2 SVGIG (reference sequence). The CDR3 consists of 16 residues. The ends lost 2 bases at V and 2 bases at J; junction bases unmatched: 7. The CDR3 sequence: CAWSSRLAGFQETQYF. The CDR3 DNA is TGTGCCTGGAGTTCCCGACTAGCGGGGTTTCAAGAGACCCAGTACTTC.

The V and J genes are TRBV6-2 or TRBV6-3 and TRBJ2-5; possibly TRBD2 for D (5 bases). CDR1 is MNHEY and CDR2 is SVGEGT in the germline V gene. This CDR3 comprises 14 residues. The V end lost 6 bases, the J end lost 2 bases, and 13 bases lay between the germline ends. CDR3 loop: CASRLDGNQETQYF. The CDR3 bases are TGTGCCAGCAGATTGGACGGGAATCAAGAGACCCAGTACTTC.

This clonotype appeared once. The chain carries TRBV4-2 and TRBJ2-7; either TRBD1 or TRBD2 may supply D (5 bases each). The CDR3 runs 13 residues. From germline, CDR1 is LGHNA and CDR2 YNFKEQ. The V and J ends lost 11 bases and 6 bases respectively, with 20 bases between them. CDR3 residues: CAWSTGPPGEQYF. In DNA, the CDR3 is TGTGCCTGGAGTACGGGACCGCCGGGCGAGCAGTACTTC.

The rearrangement joins TRBV20-1 to TRBJ2-5; D unresolved. CDR1 is DFQATT, CDR2 SNEGSKA, per germline (reference sequence). V lost 5 bases to trimming and J lost 7 bases, with 20 bases between them. This CDR3 spans 14 amino acids. The CDR3 DNA is TGCAGTGCTGGACCTACACAAGGGTTGGGGACCCAGTACTTC. It encodes CSAGPTQGLGTQYF.

V and J are TRBV7-2 and TRBJ1-2; 7 nucleotides line up with TRBD1. The germline gives CDR1 SGHTA, CDR2 FQGNSA. V shed 5 bases and J 3 bases; nucleotides not matched to a gene: 6. The CDR3 is 14 amino acids. CDR3 in DNA: TGTGCCAGCAGCCTCGGGACAGTTGACTATGGCTACACCTTC. Translation gives CASSLGTVDYGYTF.

Comment on this clonotype: A junction end diverges from the germline sequence, so it may reflect a read error. V usage is TRBV7-6 and J usage is TRBJ2-1; TRBD1 agrees at 9 bases. Germline V gene lookup returns CDR1 SGHVS and CDR2 FNYEAQ. The CDR3 loop spans 15 amino acids. The CDR3 here is CAGSPRTGAYNERFF. The CDR3 nucleotides read TGTGCCGGCAGCCCCCGGACAGGGGCCTACAATGAGCGGTTCTTC.

This clonotype was found a few times. The V gene is TRBV2, the J gene TRBJ1-6; unclear D gene. Trimming shortened V by 1 base and J by 6 bases, and 13 bases separated the two germline ends. CDR3 length equals 16 residues. Germline V gene sequence: CDR1 SNHLY, CDR2 FYNNEI. In DNA, the CDR3 is TGTGCCAGCAGTGAAGGGAGATCCACGACTAATTCACCCCTCCACTTT. Its translation: CASSEGRSTTNSPLHF. Filled out from reference TRBV2 and TRBJ1-6, the complete variable domain reads EPEVTQTPSHQVTQMGQEVILRCVPISNHLYFYWYRQILGQKVEFLVSFYNNEISEKSEIFDDQFSVERPDGSNFTLKIRSTKLEDSAMYFCASSEGRSTTNSPLHFGNGTRLTVT.

In its sample, this clonotype was seen a few times. J is TRBJ1-4 and V is TRBV20-1, with 7 bases fitting TRBD1. The CDR3 consists of 13 residues. Germline CDR1 and CDR2: DFQATT and SNEGSKA (reference sequence). V dropped 0 bases and J dropped 9; count of bases not matched to a gene: 4. The CDR3, as DNA: TGCAGTGCTAGAGATCGACAGGGCAAAAAACTGTTTTTT. This translates into CSARDRQGKKLFF.

In the case of this clonotype: This clone may be a read error of a much larger clone one base away. The rearrangement links TRBV5-1 to TRBJ2-3, with TRBD2 as a possible D gene (6 bases). The CDR3 is made up of 15 amino acids. V gave up 0 bases and J gave up 4 bases, with 12 bases separating them. CDR1 SGHRS and CDR2 YFSETQ come from the germline V gene. The CDR3 nucleotides read TGCGCCAGCAGCTTGGCGGGCAGGGAGGCAGATACGCAGTATTTT. It yields the protein CASSLAGREADTQYF.

The chain carries TRBV9 and TRBJ2-5; 9 bases map to TRBD1. The CDR3 spans 16 residues. V shed 0 bases and J 1 base; nucleotides not matched to a gene: 4. Looked up from germline, CDR1 is SGDLS and CDR2 is YYNGEE. CDR3 DNA: TGTGCCAGCAGCGTAGCCGGGACAGGGCCCCAAGAGACCCAGTACTTC. Its protein product is CASSVAGTGPQETQYF.

In this sample, this clonotype turned up a few times. CDR3 nucleotides: TGCAGTGTGCAGGGGGGCTCCTACAATGAGCAGTTCTTC. Protein product: CSVQGGSYNEQFF. This sequence joins TRBV20-1 and TRBJ2-1, with a tentative D call TRBD1 (7 bases). This CDR3 spans 13 amino acids. The germline V gene has CDR1 DFQATT and CDR2 SNEGSKA (reference sequence). The V end lost 7 bases, the J end lost 0 bases, and 10 bases lay between the germline ends.

This clonotype was seen at least ten times. The chain employs TRBV12-3 or TRBV12-4 and TRBJ2-7, with 9 nucleotides matching TRBD2. Germline trimming cut 0 bases from V and 3 bases from J; bases unmatched to any gene: 9. CDR3 length: 17 residues. CDR3 sequence reads: CASSLALRRGGIYEQYF. The CDR3 bases are TGTGCCAGCAGTTTAGCGCTAAGGCGGGGGGGGATCTACGAGCAGTACTTC.